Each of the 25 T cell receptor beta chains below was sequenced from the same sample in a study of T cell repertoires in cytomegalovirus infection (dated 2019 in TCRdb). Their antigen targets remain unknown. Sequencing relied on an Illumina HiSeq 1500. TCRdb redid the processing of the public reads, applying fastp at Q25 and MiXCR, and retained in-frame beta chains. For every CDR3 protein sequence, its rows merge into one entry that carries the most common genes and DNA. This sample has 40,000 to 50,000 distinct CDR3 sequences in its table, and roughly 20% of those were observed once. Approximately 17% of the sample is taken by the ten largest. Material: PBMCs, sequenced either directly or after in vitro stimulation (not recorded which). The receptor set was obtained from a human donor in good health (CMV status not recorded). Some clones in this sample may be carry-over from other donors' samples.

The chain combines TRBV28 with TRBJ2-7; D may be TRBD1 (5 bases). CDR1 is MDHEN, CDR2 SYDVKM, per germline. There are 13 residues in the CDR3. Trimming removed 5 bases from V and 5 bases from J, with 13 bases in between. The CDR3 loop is CASSRGGSDEQYF. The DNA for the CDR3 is TGTGCCAGCAGTAGGGGTGGGTCGGACGAGCAGTACTTC.

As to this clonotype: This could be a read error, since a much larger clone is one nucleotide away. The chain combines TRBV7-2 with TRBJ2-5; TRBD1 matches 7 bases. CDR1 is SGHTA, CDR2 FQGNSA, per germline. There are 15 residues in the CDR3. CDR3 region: CASGLAPDRSETQYF. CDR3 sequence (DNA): TGTGCCAGCGGCTTAGCGCCGGACAGGTCAGAGACCCAGTACTTC.

The CDR3 spells CASSSSSGYHEQYF. The CDR3, as DNA: TGTGCCAGCTCATCCTCCTCAGGGTATCACGAGCAGTACTTC. J is TRBJ2-7 and V is TRBV18, with D tentatively TRBD1 (5 bases). The CDR3 runs 14 residues. V lost 5 bases and J 5 bases, leaving 16 bases between the germline ends. Germline CDR1 KGHSH, CDR2 LQKENI.

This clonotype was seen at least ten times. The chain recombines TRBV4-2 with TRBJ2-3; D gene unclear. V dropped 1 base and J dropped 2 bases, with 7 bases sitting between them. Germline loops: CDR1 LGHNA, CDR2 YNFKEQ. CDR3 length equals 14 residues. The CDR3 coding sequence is TGTGCCAGCAGCCAAGGGCGGATCACAGATACGCAGTATTTT. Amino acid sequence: CASSQGRITDTQYF.

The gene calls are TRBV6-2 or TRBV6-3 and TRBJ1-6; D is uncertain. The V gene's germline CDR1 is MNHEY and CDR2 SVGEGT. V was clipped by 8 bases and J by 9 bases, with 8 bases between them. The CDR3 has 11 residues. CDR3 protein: CASRERSPLHF. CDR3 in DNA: TGTGCCAGCCGGGAGCGTTCACCCCTCCACTTT.

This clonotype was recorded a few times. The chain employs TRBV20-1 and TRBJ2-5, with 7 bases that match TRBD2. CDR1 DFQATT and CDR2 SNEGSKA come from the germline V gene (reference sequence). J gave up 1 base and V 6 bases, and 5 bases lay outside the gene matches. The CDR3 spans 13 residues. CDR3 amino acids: CSAPGGGQETQYF. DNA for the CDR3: TGCAGTGCCCCTGGGGGGGGCCAAGAGACCCAGTACTTC.

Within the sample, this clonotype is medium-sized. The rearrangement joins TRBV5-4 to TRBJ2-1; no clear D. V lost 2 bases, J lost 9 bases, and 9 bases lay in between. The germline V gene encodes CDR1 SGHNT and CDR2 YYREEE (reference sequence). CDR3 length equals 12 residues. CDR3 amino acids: CASSFYPGEQFF. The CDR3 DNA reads TGTGCCAGCAGCTTTTATCCTGGTGAGCAGTTCTTC.

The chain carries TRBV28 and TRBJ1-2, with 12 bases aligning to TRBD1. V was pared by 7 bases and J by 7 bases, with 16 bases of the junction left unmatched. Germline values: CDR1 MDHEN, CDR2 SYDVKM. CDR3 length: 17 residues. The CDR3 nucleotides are TGTGCCAGCACCTCCGGGACAGGGGGCGCAATTTCGCGTGGCTACACCTTC. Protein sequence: CASTSGTGGAISRGYTF.

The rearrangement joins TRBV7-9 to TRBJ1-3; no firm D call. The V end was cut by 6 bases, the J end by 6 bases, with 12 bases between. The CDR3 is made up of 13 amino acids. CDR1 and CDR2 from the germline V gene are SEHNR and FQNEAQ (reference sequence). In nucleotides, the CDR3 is TGTGCCAGCAGGGACGATTTGGAAAACACCATATATTTT. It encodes CASRDDLENTIYF.

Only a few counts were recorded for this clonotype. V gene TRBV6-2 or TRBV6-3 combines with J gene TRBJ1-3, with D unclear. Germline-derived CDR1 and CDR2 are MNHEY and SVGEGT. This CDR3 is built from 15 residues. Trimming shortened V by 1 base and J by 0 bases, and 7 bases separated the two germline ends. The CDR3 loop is CASSYWRISGNTIYF. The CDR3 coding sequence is TGTGCCAGCAGTTACTGGCGGATCTCTGGAAACACCATATATTTT.

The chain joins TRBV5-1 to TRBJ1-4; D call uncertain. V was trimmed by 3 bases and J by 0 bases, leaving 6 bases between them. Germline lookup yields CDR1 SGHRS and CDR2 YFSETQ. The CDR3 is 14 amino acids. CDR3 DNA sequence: TGCGCCAGCAGCTCCGGGACAACTAATGAAAAACTGTTTTTT. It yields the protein CASSSGTTNEKLFF.

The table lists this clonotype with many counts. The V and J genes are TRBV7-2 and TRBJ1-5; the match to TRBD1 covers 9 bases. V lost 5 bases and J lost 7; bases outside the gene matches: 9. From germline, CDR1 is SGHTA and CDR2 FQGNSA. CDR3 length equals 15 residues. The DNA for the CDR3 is TGTGCCAGCAGCCCGACAGGGGGTTTTGTCCAGCCCCAGCATTTT. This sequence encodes CASSPTGGFVQPQHF.

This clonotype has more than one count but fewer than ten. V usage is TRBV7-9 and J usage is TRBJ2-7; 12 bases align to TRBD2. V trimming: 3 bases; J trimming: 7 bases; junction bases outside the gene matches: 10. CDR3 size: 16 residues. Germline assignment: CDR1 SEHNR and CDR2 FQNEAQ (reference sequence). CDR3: CASSFWRLAGVQEQYF. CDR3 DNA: TGTGCCAGCAGCTTTTGGCGACTAGCGGGAGTTCAGGAGCAGTACTTC.

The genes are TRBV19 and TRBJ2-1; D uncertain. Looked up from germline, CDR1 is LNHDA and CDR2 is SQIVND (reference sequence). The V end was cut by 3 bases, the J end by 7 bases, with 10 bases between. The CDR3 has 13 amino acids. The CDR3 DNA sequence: TGTGCCAGTAGTATTAGGGCTAGAAATGAGCAGTTCTTC. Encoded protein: CASSIRARNEQFF.

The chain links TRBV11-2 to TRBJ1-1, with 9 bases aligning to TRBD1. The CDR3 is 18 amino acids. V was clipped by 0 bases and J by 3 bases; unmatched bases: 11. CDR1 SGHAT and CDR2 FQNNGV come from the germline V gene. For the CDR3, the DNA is TGTGCCAGCAGCTTAGAAATGGGACAGGGAGGGCGGTACACTGAAGCTTTCTTT. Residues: CASSLEMGQGGRYTEAFF.

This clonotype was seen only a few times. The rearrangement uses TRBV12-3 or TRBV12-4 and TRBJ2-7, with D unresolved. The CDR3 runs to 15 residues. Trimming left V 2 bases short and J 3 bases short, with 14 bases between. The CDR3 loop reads CASSLFPIQDYEQYF. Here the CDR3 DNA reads TGTGCCAGCAGTTTATTCCCGATCCAAGACTACGAGCAGTACTTC.

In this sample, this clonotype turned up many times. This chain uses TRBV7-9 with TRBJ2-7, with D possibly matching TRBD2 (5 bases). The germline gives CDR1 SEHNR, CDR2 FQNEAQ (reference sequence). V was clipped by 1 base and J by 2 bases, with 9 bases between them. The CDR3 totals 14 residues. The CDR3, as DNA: TGTGCCAGCAGCTTAGAAGAGGAGGCCTACGAGCAGTACTTC. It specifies CASSLEEEAYEQYF.

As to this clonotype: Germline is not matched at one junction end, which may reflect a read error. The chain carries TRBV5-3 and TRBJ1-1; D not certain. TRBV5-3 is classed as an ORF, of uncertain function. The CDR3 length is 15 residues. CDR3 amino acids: CASSFEAWGSAESFF. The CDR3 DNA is TGTGCCAGCAGCTTCGAGGCGTGGGGTAGCGCTGAATCTTTCTTT.

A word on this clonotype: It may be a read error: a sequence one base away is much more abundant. The CDR3 DNA is TGTGCCAGCAGCGTAAGCGGGGGGACCTACAATAAGCAGTTCTTC. Translated, it gives CASSVSGGTYNKQFF. This chain joins TRBV7-2 and TRBJ2-1; 9 bases fit TRBD2. Germline lookup yields CDR1 SGHTA and CDR2 FQGNSA. The CDR3 length is 15 residues.

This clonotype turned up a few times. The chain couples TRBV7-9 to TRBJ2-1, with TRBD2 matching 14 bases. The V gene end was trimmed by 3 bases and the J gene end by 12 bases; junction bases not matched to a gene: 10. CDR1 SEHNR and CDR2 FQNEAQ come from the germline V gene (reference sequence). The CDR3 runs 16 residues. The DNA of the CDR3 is TGTGCCAGCAGCTTTGGGACTAGCGGGAGTATCGGGTCGCAGTTCTTC. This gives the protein CASSFGTSGSIGSQFF.

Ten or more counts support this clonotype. CDR3 coding DNA: TGTGCCAGCCGCCGACTAGCGGATACTGCGGGTCCGCAGTATTTT. Translated: CASRRLADTAGPQYF. This chain connects TRBV6-1 to TRBJ2-3; TRBD2 aligns across 9 bases. Germline loops: CDR1 MNHNS, CDR2 SASEGT. V lost 8 bases and J lost 10; bases outside the gene matches: 16. The CDR3 totals 15 residues.

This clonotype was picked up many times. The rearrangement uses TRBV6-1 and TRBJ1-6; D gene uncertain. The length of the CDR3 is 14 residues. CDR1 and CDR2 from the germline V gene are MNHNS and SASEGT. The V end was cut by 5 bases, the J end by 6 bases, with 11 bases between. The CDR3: CASSPRGGNSPLHF. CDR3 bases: TGTGCCAGCAGTCCGCGGGGAGGTAATTCACCCCTCCACTTT.

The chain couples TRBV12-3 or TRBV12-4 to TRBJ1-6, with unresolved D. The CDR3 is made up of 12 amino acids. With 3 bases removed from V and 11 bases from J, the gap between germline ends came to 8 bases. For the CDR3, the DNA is TGTGCCAGCAGTTTCGCGGGCGCACCCCTCCACTTT. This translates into CASSFAGAPLHF.

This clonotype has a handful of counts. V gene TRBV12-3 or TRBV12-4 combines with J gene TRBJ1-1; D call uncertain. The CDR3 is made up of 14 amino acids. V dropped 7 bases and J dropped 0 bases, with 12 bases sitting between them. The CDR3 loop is CASTPFTMNTEAFF. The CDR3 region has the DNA TGTGCCAGCACCCCGTTTACAATGAACACTGAAGCTTTCTTT.

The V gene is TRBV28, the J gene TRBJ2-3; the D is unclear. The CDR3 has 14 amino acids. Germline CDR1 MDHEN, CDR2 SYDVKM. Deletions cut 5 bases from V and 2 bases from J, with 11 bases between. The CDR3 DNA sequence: TGTGCCAGCAGTCCCCTTTCGCTCACAGATACGCAGTATTTT. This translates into CASSPLSLTDTQYF.